These 4 T cell receptor beta chains originate from one sample sequenced in a study of T cell repertoires in aging, cancer and after chemotherapy. TCR beta rearrangements were amplified from peripheral blood genomic DNA. TRB rearrangements spanning V, D and J were amplified using mixed TRB-A/B primers. MiXCR, run by TCRdb on the multiplex PCR reads, gives a single entry per CDR3 protein. Of almost 5,000 distinct CDR3 sequences detected, around a fifth appear once; the ten largest clones hold about 9%. The sequenced material came from blood. These receptors originate from a human donor in good health. The donor label of this sample is uncertain.

This clonotype is medium-sized in the sample. The chain recombines TRBV30 with TRBJ2-5; 7 bases agree with TRBD1. This CDR3 has 15 amino acids. In germline, CDR1 is GTSNPN, CDR2 SVGIG (reference sequence). V trimming: 0 bases; J trimming: 7 bases; junction bases outside the gene matches: 11. The CDR3 spells CAWSVYTGVVGTQYF. CDR3 sequence (DNA): TGTGCCTGGAGTGTTTACACAGGGGTTGTTGGGACCCAGTACTTC.

In this sample, this clonotype is medium-sized. This sequence joins TRBV19 and TRBJ1-2, with D possibly TRBD1 on 6 matching bases. There are 12 residues in the CDR3. Trimming removed 6 bases from V and 3 bases from J, with 8 bases in between. Per the germline V gene, CDR1 is LNHDA and CDR2 is SQIVND (reference sequence). CDR3 bases: TGTGCCAGTAGCAACAGGGACTATGGCTACACCTTC. The encoded protein is CASSNRDYGYTF.

This clonotype counts as medium-sized. In nucleotides, the CDR3 is TGTGCCAGTAGTATAGGCCGCTCTGGGGCCAACGTCCTGACTTTC. This sequence encodes CASSIGRSGANVLTF. This chain uses TRBV19 with TRBJ2-6; D gene uncertain. Trimming took off 1 base at V and 0 bases at J, with 4 bases between the two ends. The V gene's germline CDR1 is LNHDA and CDR2 SQIVND (reference sequence). This CDR3 has 15 amino acids.

This clonotype was seen ten or more times. V gene TRBV19 combines with J gene TRBJ2-1; D possibly uses TRBD1 or TRBD2 (5 bases each). CDR1 and CDR2 from the germline V gene are LNHDA and SQIVND (reference sequence). This CDR3 spans 15 amino acids. Trimming took 6 bases from V and 8 from J, leaving 20 bases between them. This CDR3 is CASSRSRGVEDEQFF. The CDR3 DNA follows: TGTGCCAGTAGCCGGTCGAGGGGTGTTGAGGATGAGCAGTTCTTC.